These 20 T cell receptor beta chains share one sample of origin, sequenced in a study of regulatory T cells in long-lasting Graves disease. Arm-PCR of CDR3 regions with iRepertoire HTBI primers generated TCR beta libraries. MiXCR was run by TCRdb on the multiplex PCR reads, yielding one entry per CDR3 protein. The sample yields 680,000 or so distinct CDR3 sequences, 16% seen once. Regarding time point: newly diagnosed GD, antithyroid drugs for less than 3 months. Isolated PBMC RNA provided the starting material for the TCR library. The data also belong to a second study, concerning T cells in Graves' hyperthyroidism and ophthalmopathy.

The starting material was peripheral blood mononuclear cells (PBMCs), obtained at new diagnosis, from a patient treated with antithyroid drugs. Receptor source: a woman in her twenties or thirties with Graves disease.

This clonotype showed up many times. The V call is TRBV28, the J call TRBJ1-3, with TRBD1 matching 7 bases. Trimming removed 6 bases from V and 1 base from J; junction bases left unmatched: 9. The CDR3 is 16 residues long. Germline CDR1 reads MDHEN; CDR2 reads SYDVKM. The CDR3 loop is CASSSGTAISGNTIYF. CDR3 nucleotides: TGTGCCAGCAGCTCCGGGACAGCGATTTCTGGAAACACCATATATTTT. Filled out from reference TRBV28 and TRBJ1-3, the complete variable domain reads DVKVTQSSRYLVKRTGEKVFLECVQDMDHENMFWYRQDPGLGLRLIYFSYDVKMKEKGDIPEGYSVSREKKERFSLILESASTNQTSMYLCASSSGTAISGNTIYFGEGSWLTVV.

This clonotype was observed at least ten times. The rearrangement uses TRBV24-1 and TRBJ2-7; D unclear. This CDR3 contains 11 residues. V was clipped by 12 bases and J by 5 bases, with 13 bases between them. Per the germline V gene, CDR1 is KGHDR and CDR2 is SFDVKD. The CDR3 DNA reads TGTGCCTCTTCCACCTTCCACGAGCAGTACTTC. It codes for CASSTFHEQYF.

This clonotype was counted only a few times. The rearrangement links TRBV11-3 to TRBJ2-1; D not certain. Germline V lookup: CDR1 SGHNT, CDR2 YENEEA. Trimming removed 0 bases at V and 12 bases at J, with 12 bases between. The CDR3 totals 13 residues. CDR3: CASSLDWAGTQFF. CDR3 DNA: TGTGCCAGCAGCTTAGATTGGGCAGGTACGCAGTTCTTC.

This clonotype was seen only a few times. J is TRBJ2-1 and V is TRBV5-1; D is perhaps TRBD1 or TRBD2 (5 bases each). The V end was cut by 7 bases, the J end by 0 bases, with 20 bases between. Germline lookup yields CDR1 SGHRS and CDR2 YFSETQ. CDR3 length equals 17 residues. DNA of the CDR3: TGCGCCAGCCGGCCCTGGGTGGGACCTAGCTCCTACAATGAGCAGTTCTTC. Translating gives CASRPWVGPSSYNEQFF.

This chain connects TRBV11-3 to TRBJ2-2; D possibly corresponds to TRBD2 (5 bases). Germline loops: CDR1 SGHNT, CDR2 YENEEA. This CDR3 contains 15 residues. V dropped 5 bases and J dropped 5 bases, with 15 bases sitting between them. CDR3 in amino acids: CASSPRTSTTGELFF. In nucleotides, the CDR3 is TGTGCCAGCAGCCCTAGGACTTCCACAACCGGGGAGCTGTTTTTT.

The rearrangement joins TRBV14 to TRBJ2-5; the D is unclear. Germline assignment: CDR1 SGHDN and CDR2 FVKESK. Trimming pared 1 base from V and 5 bases from J, leaving 8 bases between. The CDR3 contains 13 residues. The CDR3 region has the DNA TGTGCCAGCAGCCAAGGCCTCTTGGAGACCCAGTACTTC. Translation: CASSQGLLETQYF.

This chain connects TRBV20-1 to TRBJ2-3; no definite D call. CDR3 length: 13 amino acids. V was shortened by 5 bases and J by 3 bases, with 12 bases between the two germline ends. Germline loops: CDR1 DFQATT, CDR2 SNEGSKA (reference sequence). CDR3 in amino acids: CSAELLGTDTQYF. CDR3 DNA sequence: TGCAGTGCTGAGTTGCTGGGGACAGATACGCAGTATTTT.

This clonotype was counted only a few times. The rearrangement joins TRBV11-2 to TRBJ2-7; TRBD2 is a possible D gene (5 bases). CDR3 length: 13 residues. The germline V and J ends were trimmed by 2 bases and 5 bases, with 10 bases remaining between them. CDR1 is SGHAT and CDR2 is FQNNGV in the germline V gene. CDR3 DNA sequence: TGTGCCAGCAGCTTAACCGAGGGAAACGAGCAGTACTTC. Translating gives CASSLTEGNEQYF.

In its sample, this clonotype was seen many times. V usage is TRBV7-9 and J usage is TRBJ2-5, with D hard to call. V was cut by 2 bases and J by 4 bases, with 11 bases left in between. The CDR3 runs 14 residues. CDR1 SEHNR and CDR2 FQNEAQ come from the germline V gene (reference sequence). The CDR3 loop reads CASSLKLSGETQYF. CDR3 bases: TGTGCCAGCAGCTTAAAGCTTAGTGGAGAGACCCAGTACTTC.

This clonotype was found once. A much larger clone is a single base away; this may be a read error. The chain joins TRBV5-1 to TRBJ2-2; the D is unclear. Germline lookup yields CDR1 SGHRS and CDR2 YFSETQ. The CDR3 covers 14 residues. Trimming pared 5 bases from V and 4 bases from J, leaving 12 bases between. The CDR3 reads CASSLQRFTGELFF. Here the CDR3 DNA reads TGCGCCAGCAGTTTACAGAGGTTCACCGGGGAGCTGTTTTTT. The full variable domain, with the rest looked up from reference TRBV5-1 and TRBJ2-2, is KAGVTQTPRYLIKTRGQQVTLSCSPISGHRSVSWYQQTPGQGLQFLFEYFSETQRNKGNFPGRFSGRQFSNSRSEMNVSTLELGDSALYLCASSLQRFTGELFFGEGSRLTVL.

CDR3 nucleotides: TGTGCCAGCAGCCATTGGAGTAGCGGGCGTCAAGAGACCCAGTACTTC. Its translation: CASSHWSSGRQETQYF. The V and J genes are TRBV3-1 and TRBJ2-5, with 7 bases lining up with TRBD2. Unmatched junction bases numbered 9, after V lost 3 bases and J lost 2 bases. The CDR3 is 16 amino acids. In germline, CDR1 is LGHDT, CDR2 YNNKEL (reference sequence).

This clonotype was seen only a few times. This CDR3 is CASSLEWGPGQPQHF. CDR3 DNA sequence: TGTGCCAGCAGCTTAGAATGGGGGCCCGGTCAGCCCCAGCATTTT. This rearrangement joins TRBV7-8 to TRBJ1-5, with D tentatively TRBD1 (6 bases). The CDR3 extends over 15 amino acids. The V end lost 1 base, the J end lost 6 bases, and 13 bases lay between the germline ends. The germline V gene encodes CDR1 SGHVS and CDR2 FQNEAQ. Using reference TRBV7-8 and TRBJ1-5 for the parts outside the CDR3, the full variable domain is GAGVSQSPRYKVAKRGQDVALRCDPISGHVSLFWYQQALGQGPEFLTYFQNEAQLDKSGLPSDRFFAERPEGSVSTLKIQRTQQEDSAVYLCASSLEWGPGQPQHFGDGTRLSIL.

The chain is built from TRBV5-4 and TRBJ2-7; TRBD1 matches 9 bases. V lost 4 bases and J lost 6; bases outside the gene matches: 8. The CDR3 consists of 14 residues. In germline, CDR1 is SGHNT, CDR2 YYREEE (reference sequence). The CDR3 protein is CASSIKGQGGEQYF. Here the CDR3 DNA reads TGTGCCAGCAGCATTAAGGGACAGGGAGGCGAGCAGTACTTC.

The chain recombines TRBV20-1 with TRBJ2-5, with 12 positions matching TRBD2. The V segment lost 1 base and the J segment 5 bases; nucleotides outside the gene matches: 5. CDR1 is DFQATT and CDR2 is SNEGSKA in the germline V gene (reference sequence). CDR3 length: 15 amino acids. The CDR3 region has the DNA TGCAGTGCTAGAGCACTAGCGGGAGGAGGGGAGACCCAGTACTTC. Translating it yields CSARALAGGGETQYF.

The chain couples TRBV3-1 to TRBJ1-4; TRBD1 agrees at 7 bases. CDR1 LGHDT and CDR2 YNNKEL come from the germline V gene (reference sequence). The CDR3 totals 14 residues. Germline trimming cut 1 base from V and 10 bases from J; bases unmatched to any gene: 6. The CDR3 DNA reads as TGTGCCAGCAGCCAAGCCGACAGGGTTGGAAAACTGTTTTTT. Its protein product is CASSQADRVGKLFF.

This chain uses TRBV12-3 or TRBV12-4 with TRBJ1-2; the D is unclear. The CDR3 is 13 amino acids. With 3 bases removed from V and 7 bases from J, the gap between germline ends came to 12 bases. CDR3 residues: CASSFSGGLGYTF. The CDR3 DNA reads as TGTGCCAGCAGTTTTTCTGGCGGGCTTGGCTACACCTTC.

In its sample, this clonotype was seen many times. The rearrangement joins TRBV28 to TRBJ2-7; 9 nucleotides agree with TRBD1. The CDR3 totals 17 residues. V shed 5 bases and J 2 bases; nucleotides not matched to a gene: 13. Germline values: CDR1 MDHEN, CDR2 SYDVKM. In nucleotides, the CDR3 is TGTGCCAGCAGTCCTGGGACAGGGTTCGGTACCGCCTACGAGCAGTACTTC. It codes for CASSPGTGFGTAYEQYF.

This clonotype occurred a few times. An end of the junction does not agree with germline; a read error may underlie this. The chain employs TRBV28 and TRBJ1-3; D may be TRBD1 (6 bases). The CDR3 is 15 amino acids. CDR1 and CDR2 (germline): MDHEN, SYDVKM. CDR3 loop: CASSLSTGFGDTIYF. Here the CDR3 DNA reads TGTGCCAGCAGTTTGTCCACAGGGTTTGGAGACACCATATATTTT.

This chain links TRBV18 with TRBJ1-5, with D maybe TRBD1 (6 bases). Trimming cost V 2 bases and J 6 bases, with 23 bases left between them. This CDR3 is 18 amino acids long. CDR1 and CDR2 (germline): KGHSH, LQKENI. CDR3 bases: TGTGCCAGCTCACCAACTCAGTATGTTACAGGGCAGAGTCAGCCCCAGCATTTT. This translates into CASSPTQYVTGQSQPQHF.

This clonotype showed up many times. This rearrangement joins TRBV6-1 to TRBJ2-5; D is ambiguous. The ends were cut back, 5 bases at V and 2 bases at J, with 9 bases in the middle. Germline values: CDR1 MNHNS, CDR2 SASEGT. The CDR3 is 13 amino acids. The CDR3 spells CASSRSIQETQYF. As DNA, the CDR3 is TGTGCCAGCAGTCGCTCCATACAAGAGACCCAGTACTTC.